This T cell receptor (beta chain) was profiled in a study of cytomegalovirus exposure and HLA in healthy donors. The overall study: An analysis done earlier identified more than 100 million unique TCR beta sequences from 190 million or so T cells.

In regard to this clone: No antigen is known for it.

Study-wide points: V- and J-gene trimming of TCR beta was linked (in a later analysis) to a missense DCLRE1C variant.

The PCR made use of 60 Vbeta and 13 Jbeta primers. Assay: immunoSEQ multiplex PCR; the TCRdb copy retains only in-frame clones and omits some. The sample shows more than 130,000 clones, approximately 80% of them seen only once. Sequencing input: PBMCs. The TCR was taken from a woman aged 50 to 60 in good health and CMV-seronegative.

CDR3 sequence reads: CASSHTGGLNTEAFF. DNA for the CDR3: TGTGCCAGCAGCCATACAGGGGGATTGAACACTGAAGCTTTCTTT. The rearrangement uses TRBV7-8 and TRBJ1-1, with 8 nucleotides matching TRBD1. CDR1 is SGHVS, CDR2 FQNEAQ, per germline. Unmatched junction bases numbered 5, after V lost 5 bases and J lost 0 bases. The CDR3 is made up of 15 amino acids.